Included here is one T cell receptor beta chain sequence, with context. Its matching antigen is unknown. Time point indicated: week 23, last vaccination. Vaccination comprised doses that each held 300 ug of mutant IDH1 20-mer peptide, plus topical imiquimod. The record originates from a study of a mutant IDH1 vaccine in newly diagnosed glioma. Findings of the study overall: Immune responses induced by the vaccine were seen in just over 90% of patients, spanning multiple MHC alleles.

Generated by immunoSEQ multiplex PCR, the TCRdb table keeps only in-frame clones and is missing some. Among tens of thousands of clones listed, about 80% were seen once. The TCR comes from a man in his late teens or twenties with glioma. The sample was PBMCs, taken from a glioma patient whose treatment included an IDH1 peptide vaccine.

The CDR3 protein is CASSLRPGTGSSSYEQYF. CDR3 DNA sequence: TGTGCCAGCAGCTTGCGTCCCGGGACAGGGTCCAGCTCCTACGAGCAGTACTTC. The V call is TRBV5-5, the J call TRBJ2-7; 9 nucleotides align to TRBD1. With 1 base clipped from V and 0 bases from J, the junction kept 11 bases outside the gene matches. CDR3 length: 18 amino acids. Germline CDR1 and CDR2: SGHKS and YYEKEE (reference sequence).